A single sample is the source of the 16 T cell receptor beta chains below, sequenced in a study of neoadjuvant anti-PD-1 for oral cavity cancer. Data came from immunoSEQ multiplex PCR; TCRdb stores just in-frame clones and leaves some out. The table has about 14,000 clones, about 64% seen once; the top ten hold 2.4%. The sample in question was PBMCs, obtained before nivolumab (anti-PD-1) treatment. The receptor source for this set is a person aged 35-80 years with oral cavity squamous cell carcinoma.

The CDR3 DNA reads TGTGCCAGCAGGAGGGAGGACTCCTATAATTCACCCCTCCACTTT. Its translation: CASRREDSYNSPLHF. The V gene is TRBV2, the J gene TRBJ1-6; D remains unclear. CDR3 size: 15 residues. CDR1 and CDR2 from the germline V gene are SNHLY and FYNNEI. Trimming took 6 bases from V and 0 from J, leaving 9 bases between them.

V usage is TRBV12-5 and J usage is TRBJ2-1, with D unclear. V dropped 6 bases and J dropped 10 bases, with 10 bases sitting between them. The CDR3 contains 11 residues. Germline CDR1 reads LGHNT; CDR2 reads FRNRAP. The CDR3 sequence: CASGPWYEQFF. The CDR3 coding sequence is TGTGCTAGTGGCCCCTGGTACGAGCAGTTCTTC.

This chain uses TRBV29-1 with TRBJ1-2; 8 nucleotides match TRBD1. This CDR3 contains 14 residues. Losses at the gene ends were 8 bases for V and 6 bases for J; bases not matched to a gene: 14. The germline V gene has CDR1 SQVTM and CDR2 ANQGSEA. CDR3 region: CSSFGQGIGNGYTF. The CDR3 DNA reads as TGCAGCAGTTTTGGACAGGGTATAGGCAATGGCTACACCTTC.

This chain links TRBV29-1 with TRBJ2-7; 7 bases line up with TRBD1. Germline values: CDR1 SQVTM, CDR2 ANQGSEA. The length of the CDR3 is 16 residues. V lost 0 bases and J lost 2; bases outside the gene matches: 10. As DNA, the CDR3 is TGCAGCGTTGAAGATAGGGACAGCCTATCCCCCTACGAGCAGTACTTC. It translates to CSVEDRDSLSPYEQYF.

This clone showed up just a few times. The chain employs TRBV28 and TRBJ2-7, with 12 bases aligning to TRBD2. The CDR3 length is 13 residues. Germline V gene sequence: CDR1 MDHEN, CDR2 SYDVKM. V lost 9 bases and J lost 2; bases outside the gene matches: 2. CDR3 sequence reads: CASWTSGTYEQYF. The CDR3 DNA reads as TGTGCCAGTTGGACTAGCGGGACCTACGAGCAGTACTTC.

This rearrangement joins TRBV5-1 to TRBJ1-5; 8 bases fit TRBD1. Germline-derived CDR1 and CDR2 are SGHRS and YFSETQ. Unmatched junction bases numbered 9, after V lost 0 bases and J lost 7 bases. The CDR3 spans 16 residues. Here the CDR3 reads CASSLGTGGIYQPQHF. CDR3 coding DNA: TGCGCCAGCAGCTTGGGTACAGGGGGAATTTACCAGCCCCAGCATTTT.

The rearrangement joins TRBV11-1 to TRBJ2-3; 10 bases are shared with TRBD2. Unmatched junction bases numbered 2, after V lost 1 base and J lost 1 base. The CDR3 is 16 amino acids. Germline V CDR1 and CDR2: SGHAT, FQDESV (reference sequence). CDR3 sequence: CASSLGLAGGTDTQYF. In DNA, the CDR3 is TGTGCCAGCAGCTTAGGACTAGCGGGTGGCACAGATACGCAGTATTTT.

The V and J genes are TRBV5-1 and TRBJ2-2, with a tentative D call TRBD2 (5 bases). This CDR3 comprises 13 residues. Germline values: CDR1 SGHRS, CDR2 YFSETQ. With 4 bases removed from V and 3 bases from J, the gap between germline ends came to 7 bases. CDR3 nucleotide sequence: TGCGCCAGCAGCGTCGGGGACACCGGGGAGCTGTTTTTT. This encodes CASSVGDTGELFF.

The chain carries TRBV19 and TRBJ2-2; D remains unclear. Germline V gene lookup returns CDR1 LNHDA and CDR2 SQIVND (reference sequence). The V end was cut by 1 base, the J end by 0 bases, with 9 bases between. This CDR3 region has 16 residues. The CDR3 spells CASSIGVGTNTGELFF. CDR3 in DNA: TGTGCCAGTAGTATAGGGGTGGGGACGAACACCGGGGAGCTGTTTTTT.

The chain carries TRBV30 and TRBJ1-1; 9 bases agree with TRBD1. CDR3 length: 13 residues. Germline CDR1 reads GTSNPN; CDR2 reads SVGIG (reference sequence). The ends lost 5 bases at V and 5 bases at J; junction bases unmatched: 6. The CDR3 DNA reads TGTGCCTGGGTGAGACAGGGGGGGACTGAAGCTTTCTTT. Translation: CAWVRQGGTEAFF.

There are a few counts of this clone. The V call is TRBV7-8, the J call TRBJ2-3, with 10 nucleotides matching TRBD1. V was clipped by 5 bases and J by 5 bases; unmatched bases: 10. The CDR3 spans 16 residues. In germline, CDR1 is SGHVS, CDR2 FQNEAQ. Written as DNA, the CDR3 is TGTGCCAGCAGCCCCCCGCCGGGACAGGGGTTAGATACGCAGTATTTT. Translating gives CASSPPPGQGLDTQYF.

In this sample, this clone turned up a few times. The CDR3 loop reads CASSARTGSRQPQHF. The CDR3, as DNA: TGTGCCAGCTCCGCCAGGACAGGGTCTCGTCAGCCCCAGCATTTT. The rearrangement uses TRBV18 and TRBJ1-5; 8 positions match TRBD1. CDR1 is KGHSH, CDR2 LQKENI, per germline. The length of the CDR3 is 15 residues. V shed 6 bases, J shed 6 bases, and the junction held 10 bases outside the gene matches.

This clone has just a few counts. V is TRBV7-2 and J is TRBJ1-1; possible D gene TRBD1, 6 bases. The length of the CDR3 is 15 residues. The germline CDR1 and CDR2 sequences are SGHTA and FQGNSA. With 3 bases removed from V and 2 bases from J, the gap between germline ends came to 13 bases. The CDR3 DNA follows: TGTGCCAGCAGCTTGCGGGGGCCGCAAAACACTGAAGCTTTCTTT. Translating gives CASSLRGPQNTEAFF.

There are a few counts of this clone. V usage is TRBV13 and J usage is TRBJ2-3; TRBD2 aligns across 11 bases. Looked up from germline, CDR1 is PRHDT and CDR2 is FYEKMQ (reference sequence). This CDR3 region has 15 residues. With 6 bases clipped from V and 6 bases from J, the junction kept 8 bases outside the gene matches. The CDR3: CASRFRLAGFDTQYF. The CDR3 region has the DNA TGTGCCAGCAGATTTAGACTAGCGGGGTTTGATACGCAGTATTTT.

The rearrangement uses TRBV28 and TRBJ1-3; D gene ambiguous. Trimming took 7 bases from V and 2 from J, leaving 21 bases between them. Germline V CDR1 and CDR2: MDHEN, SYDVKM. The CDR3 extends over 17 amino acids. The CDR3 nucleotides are TGTGCCAGCATCCCGCCCGGGGTAAAGAGCACTGGAAACACCATATATTTT. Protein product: CASIPPGVKSTGNTIYF.

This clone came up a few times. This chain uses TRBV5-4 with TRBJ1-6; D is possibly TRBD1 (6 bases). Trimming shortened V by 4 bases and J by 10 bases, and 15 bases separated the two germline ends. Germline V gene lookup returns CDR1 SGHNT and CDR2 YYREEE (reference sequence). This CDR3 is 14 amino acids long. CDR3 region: CASSHEQGNSPLHF. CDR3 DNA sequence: TGTGCCAGCAGCCACGAACAGGGAAACTCACCCCTCCACTTT.